This entry lists 24 T cell receptor beta chains sequenced from one sample in a study of cytomegalovirus exposure and HLA in healthy donors. Using immunoSEQ multiplex PCR, the repertoire was profiled, and TCRdb retains in-frame clones only, with some absent. The table lists 150,000 to 200,000 clones, around 85% of them singletons. The source material was PBMCs. The receptors come from a man between 18 and 29 years old in good health and CMV-seropositive.

This chain links TRBV28 with TRBJ2-2; tentative D call: TRBD1 (6 bases). The CDR3 has 16 amino acids. V was cut by 5 bases and J by 0 bases, with 13 bases left in between. Per the germline V gene, CDR1 is MDHEN and CDR2 is SYDVKM. CDR3 in amino acids: CASSLPAGANTGELFF. The CDR3 region has the DNA TGTGCCAGCAGTCTCCCTGCAGGGGCGAACACCGGGGAGCTGTTTTTT.

This clone was picked up one time. The chain combines TRBV7-3 with TRBJ2-3, with 9 bases lining up with TRBD1. Germline assignment: CDR1 SGHTA and CDR2 FQGTGA. With V trimmed by 4 bases and J by 1 base, 3 bases remained unmatched. The CDR3 length is 15 residues. The CDR3: CASSSRQGGTDTQYF. Written as DNA, the CDR3 is TGTGCCAGCAGCTCGCGACAGGGGGGCACAGATACGCAGTATTTT.

This sequence joins TRBV7-9 and TRBJ2-7, with D maybe TRBD1 (6 bases). The CDR3 consists of 13 residues. Looked up from germline, CDR1 is SEHNR and CDR2 is FQNEAQ (reference sequence). The ends were cut back, 0 bases at V and 11 bases at J, with 14 bases in the middle. CDR3 coding DNA: TGTGCCAGCAGCTTAGCGGTCGGGGCAGGGGAGTACTTC. Amino acids: CASSLAVGAGEYF.

This chain links TRBV19 with TRBJ2-6, with a tentative D call TRBD2 (6 bases). CDR1 is LNHDA, CDR2 SQIVND, per germline (reference sequence). Trimming took 6 bases from V and 0 from J, leaving 21 bases between them. The length of the CDR3 is 19 residues. DNA of the CDR3: TGTGCCAGTAGGGCAGCGCGGGGAACAATTTCCTCTGGGGCCAACGTCCTGACTTTC. It codes for CASRAARGTISSGANVLTF.

This chain uses TRBV28 with TRBJ1-5; no definite D call. Trimming stripped 6 bases from V and 7 bases from J, with 7 bases between. Per the germline V gene, CDR1 is MDHEN and CDR2 is SYDVKM. The CDR3 runs 11 residues. The CDR3 nucleotides read TGTGCCAGCAGCGGTGAGCAGCCCCAGCATTTT. Its translation: CASSGEQPQHF.

The rearrangement links TRBV30 to TRBJ1-4; 7 bases align to TRBD1. The CDR3 runs 13 residues. The germline V gene encodes CDR1 GTSNPN and CDR2 SVGIG (reference sequence). V dropped 5 bases and J dropped 5; count of bases not matched to a gene: 5. CDR3 residues: CAWGDSVNEKLFF. The CDR3 nucleotides are TGTGCCTGGGGGGACAGCGTAAATGAAAAACTGTTTTTT.

The chain couples TRBV5-6 to TRBJ2-5; 8 nucleotides line up with TRBD1. V shed 5 bases and J 5 bases; nucleotides not matched to a gene: 17. The CDR3 has 17 residues. CDR1 and CDR2 (germline): SGHDT, YYEEEE. The CDR3 sequence: CASRIYPVGQGEETQYF. The DNA for the CDR3 is TGTGCCAGCAGGATTTACCCGGTTGGACAGGGCGAGGAGACCCAGTACTTC.

This sequence joins TRBV4-2 and TRBJ2-2; 7 bases line up with TRBD2. This CDR3 has 16 residues. The ends lost 0 bases at V and 6 bases at J; junction bases unmatched: 7. Germline CDR1 LGHNA, CDR2 YNFKEQ. CDR3 nucleotides: TGTGCCAGCAGCCAAGAACCTAGCGGAGGGGCCGGGGAGCTGTTTTTT. It yields the protein CASSQEPSGGAGELFF.

The rearrangement uses TRBV5-1 and TRBJ1-2, with 7 bases fitting TRBD1. Germline CDR1 is SGHRS and CDR2 is YFSETQ. CDR3 length: 13 amino acids. The V and J ends lost 4 bases and 8 bases, in that order; junction bases with no gene match: 8. The CDR3 DNA reads as TGCGCCAGCAGCGGTGAGGGGGCGGCAGGCTACACCTTC. This translates into CASSGEGAAGYTF.

V and J are TRBV30 and TRBJ1-4, with D possibly being TRBD1 (5 bases). V lost 0 bases to trimming and J lost 8 bases, with 10 bases between them. Germline V gene lookup returns CDR1 GTSNPN and CDR2 SVGIG (reference sequence). This CDR3 region has 13 residues. The CDR3 region is CAWSVPRGEKLFF. The CDR3 DNA reads TGTGCCTGGAGTGTACCTAGGGGAGAAAAACTGTTTTTT.

The J gene is TRBJ1-2, the V gene TRBV10-3; 7 bases line up with TRBD1. The CDR3 contains 15 residues. J lost 7 bases, V lost 7 bases, and 15 bases had no gene match. CDR1 and CDR2 from the germline V gene are ENHRY and SYGVKD. CDR3 sequence: CAITGHTGDGSGYTF. The CDR3 nucleotides are TGTGCCATCACGGGCCATACAGGGGACGGGTCTGGCTACACCTTC.

The DNA for the CDR3 is TGTGCCAGCAGCCGCGGACAGACTACCTATGGCTACACCTTC. Amino acid sequence: CASSRGQTTYGYTF. The gene calls are TRBV6-5 and TRBJ1-2; weak D call: TRBD1 (6 bases). Trimming cost V 6 bases and J 4 bases, with 15 bases left between them. The CDR3 loop spans 14 amino acids. The germline V gene has CDR1 MNHEY and CDR2 SVGAGI.

V is TRBV27 and J is TRBJ1-1; D is perhaps TRBD1 (5 bases). The germline CDR1 and CDR2 sequences are MNHEY and SMNVEV (reference sequence). CDR3 length equals 16 residues. V was shortened by 0 bases and J by 0 bases, with 11 bases between the two germline ends. The CDR3, as DNA: TGTGCCAGCAGTTTATCGGGGAAGGGGATGAACACTGAAGCTTTCTTT. Translated, it gives CASSLSGKGMNTEAFF.

The rearrangement joins TRBV23-1 to TRBJ2-7; D perhaps matches TRBD1 (5 bases). TRBV23-1 is an ORF for which the function is uncertain. The CDR3 totals 18 residues. Trimming pared 3 bases from V and 2 bases from J, leaving 23 bases between. For the CDR3, the DNA is TGCGCCAGCAGTCACGGTCCAGGGTCCCCTCCCCTTACCTACGAGCAGTACTTC. It yields the protein CASSHGPGSPPLTYEQYF.

The rearrangement joins TRBV27 to TRBJ1-5, with 7 bases fitting TRBD1. CDR1 is MNHEY and CDR2 is SMNVEV in the germline V gene (reference sequence). The CDR3 length is 15 residues. V gave up 5 bases and J gave up 4 bases; unmatched junction bases: 8. CDR3 nucleotide sequence: TGTGCCAGCAGTCGGGACAGCCTATCTAATCAGCCCCAGCATTTT. This gives the protein CASSRDSLSNQPQHF.

The chain employs TRBV7-6 and TRBJ1-3, with TRBD1 matching 9 bases. V was pared by 5 bases and J by 3 bases, with 8 bases of the junction left unmatched. Germline V gene sequence: CDR1 SGHVS, CDR2 FNYEAQ. The CDR3 length is 16 residues. The CDR3 DNA reads TGTGCCAGCAGCCCGGGACAGGGTGGGTTTGGAAACACCATATATTTT. It encodes CASSPGQGGFGNTIYF.

The J gene is TRBJ2-2, the V gene TRBV10-3; D possibly corresponds to TRBD1 (5 bases). Trimming took off 0 bases at V and 5 bases at J, with 13 bases between the two ends. In germline, CDR1 is ENHRY, CDR2 SYGVKD. CDR3 length: 16 residues. For the CDR3, the DNA is TGTGCCATCAGTGAGTCGGAAGGGGCCGGGACCGGGGAGCTGTTTTTT. This gives the protein CAISESEGAGTGELFF.

The V and J genes are TRBV15 and TRBJ1-1; D might be TRBD1 (6 bases). From germline, CDR1 is LNHNV and CDR2 YYDKDF (reference sequence). There are 15 residues in the CDR3. V was trimmed by 8 bases and J by 2 bases, leaving 18 bases between them. The CDR3 here is CATALDHRVNTEAFF. CDR3 bases: TGTGCCACCGCCCTTGACCACAGGGTAAACACTGAAGCTTTCTTT. The whole variable domain, filled in from reference TRBV15 and TRBJ1-1, reads DAMVIQNPRYQVTQFGKPVTLSCSQTLNHNVMYWYQQKSSQAPKLLFHYYDKDFNNEADTPDNFQSRRPNTSFCFLDIRSPGLGDTAMYLCATALDHRVNTEAFFGQGTRLTVV.

The count of this clone is one. The rearrangement links TRBV2 to TRBJ2-1; unclear D gene. CDR1 is SNHLY, CDR2 FYNNEI, per germline. Deletions cut 5 bases from V and 4 bases from J, with 3 bases between. CDR3 size: 11 residues. In DNA form, the CDR3 reads TGTGCCAGCAGTCCATACAATGAGCAGTTCTTC. Residues: CASSPYNEQFF.

The chain employs TRBV7-9 and TRBJ2-1, with D possibly matching TRBD2 (6 bases). The CDR3 runs to 16 residues. V lost 5 bases and J lost 5, with 19 bases in between. CDR1 is SEHNR and CDR2 is FQNEAQ in the germline V gene (reference sequence). The CDR3, as DNA: TGTGCCAGCAGCCCCTACAGCGAGCGGGCCCACAATGAGCAGTTCTTC. Its protein is CASSPYSERAHNEQFF. Supplemented by reference TRBV7-9 and TRBJ2-1, the full variable domain reads DTGVSQNPRHKITKRGQNVTFRCDPISEHNRLYWYRQTLGQGPEFLTYFQNEAQLEKSRLLSDRFSAERPKGSFSTLEIQRTEQGDSAMYLCASSPYSERAHNEQFFGPGTRLTVL.

Comment on this clone: Sequence at one end of the junction differs from germline and may be a read error. This chain links TRBV28 with TRBJ2-7, with 7 bases identical to TRBD1. There are 10 residues in the CDR3. CDR1 MDHEN and CDR2 SYDVKM come from the germline V gene. The CDR3 sequence is CGTAGYEQYF. In nucleotides, the CDR3 is TGCGGGACAGCCGGCTACGAGCAGTACTTC.

The sample holds one count of this clone. The V gene is TRBV6-6, the J gene TRBJ2-7, with a possible D match to TRBD1 (6 bases). The V gene's germline CDR1 is MNHNY and CDR2 SVGAGI (reference sequence). Trimming removed 6 bases at V and 1 base at J, with 13 bases between. The CDR3 contains 14 residues. Written as DNA, the CDR3 is TGTGCCAGCAGCTACCGGGACACTTCCTACGAGCAGTACTTC. Protein product: CASSYRDTSYEQYF.

The gene calls are TRBV7-9 and TRBJ2-6; D is possibly TRBD1 (5 bases). The V gene lost 1 base and the J gene lost 0 bases, with 13 bases spanning the gap. CDR3 length: 18 amino acids. Germline loops: CDR1 SEHNR, CDR2 FQNEAQ (reference sequence). The CDR3 sequence is CASSLGGPGASGANVLTF. As DNA, the CDR3 is TGTGCCAGCAGCTTAGGGGGCCCAGGAGCCTCTGGGGCCAACGTCCTGACTTTC.

The chain combines TRBV27 with TRBJ1-2; D not resolved. From germline, CDR1 is MNHEY and CDR2 SMNVEV (reference sequence). This CDR3 comprises 13 residues. Trimming shortened V by 3 bases and J by 4 bases, and 9 bases separated the two germline ends. The CDR3 nucleotides read TGTGCCAGCAGTTTCGGTCGTGCCTATGGCTACACCTTC. Translation: CASSFGRAYGYTF.